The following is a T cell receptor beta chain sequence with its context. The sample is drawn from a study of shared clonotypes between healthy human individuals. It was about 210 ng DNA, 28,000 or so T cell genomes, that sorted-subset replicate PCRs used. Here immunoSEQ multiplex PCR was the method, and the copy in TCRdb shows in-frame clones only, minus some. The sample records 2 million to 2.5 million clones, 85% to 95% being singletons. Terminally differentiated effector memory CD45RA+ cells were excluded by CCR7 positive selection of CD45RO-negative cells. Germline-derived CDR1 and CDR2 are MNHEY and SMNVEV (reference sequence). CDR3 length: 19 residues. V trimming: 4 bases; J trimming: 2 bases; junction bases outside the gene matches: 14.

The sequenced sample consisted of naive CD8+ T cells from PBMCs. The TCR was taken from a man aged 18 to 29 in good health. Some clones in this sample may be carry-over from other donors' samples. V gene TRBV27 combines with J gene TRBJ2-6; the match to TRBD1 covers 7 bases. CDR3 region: CASSSKTGWVVAGANVLTF. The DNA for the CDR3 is TGTGCCAGCAGTTCCAAGACAGGGTGGGTAGTTGCTGGGGCCAACGTCCTGACTTTC.